This T cell receptor (beta chain) was sequenced for a study of low-dose radiotherapy and immunotherapy resistance in tumors. Regarding time point: after trial treatment. Treatment in this sample: LDRT plus nivolumab, ipilimumab, low-dose cyclophosphamide and aspirin (RACIN trial). J lost 6 bases, V lost 3 bases, and 6 bases had no gene match. Per the germline V gene, CDR1 is SGHTA and CDR2 is FQGNSA. CDR3 length: 16 residues. This clonotype was seen at least ten times. PCR amplification of the TCRs was performed with Phusion for 20 PCR cycles, and it relied on a constant-region primer together with a V-primer adapter. TCRdb analysed the reads with MiXCR anew, one entry per CDR3 protein. This table has 50,000 or so distinct CDR3 sequences, approximately 31% appearing once.

The receptor was isolated from a male donor with rectosigmoid adenocarcinoma. The genes are TRBV7-2 and TRBJ2-7; TRBD2 agrees at 15 bases. The material was PBMCs, obtained after low-dose radiotherapy plus immunotherapy. CDR3 coding DNA: TGTGCCAGCAGCTTCAATCAGGGACTAGCGGGAGGCGAGCAGTACTTC. This sequence encodes CASSFNQGLAGGEQYF. Drawing the rest from reference TRBV7-2 and TRBJ2-7, the complete variable domain is GAGVSQSPSNKVTEKGKDVELRCDPISGHTALYWYRQSLGQGLEFLIYFQGNSAPDKSGLPSDRFSAERTGGSVSTLTIQRTQQEDSAVYLCASSFNQGLAGGEQYFGPGTRLTVT.